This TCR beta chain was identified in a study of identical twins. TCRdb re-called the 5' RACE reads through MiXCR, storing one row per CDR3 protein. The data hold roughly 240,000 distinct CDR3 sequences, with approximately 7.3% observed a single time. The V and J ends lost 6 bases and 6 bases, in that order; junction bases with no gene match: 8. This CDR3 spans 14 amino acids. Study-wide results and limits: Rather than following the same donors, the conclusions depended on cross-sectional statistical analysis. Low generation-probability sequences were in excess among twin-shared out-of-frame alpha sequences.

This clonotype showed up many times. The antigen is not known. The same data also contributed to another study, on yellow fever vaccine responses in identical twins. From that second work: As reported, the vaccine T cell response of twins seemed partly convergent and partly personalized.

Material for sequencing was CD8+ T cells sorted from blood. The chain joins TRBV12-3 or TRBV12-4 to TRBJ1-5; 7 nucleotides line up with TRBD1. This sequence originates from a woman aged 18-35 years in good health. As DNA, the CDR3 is TGTGCCAGCAGCCTCGACAGGGCCGGTCAGCCCCAGCATTTT. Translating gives CASSLDRAGQPQHF.